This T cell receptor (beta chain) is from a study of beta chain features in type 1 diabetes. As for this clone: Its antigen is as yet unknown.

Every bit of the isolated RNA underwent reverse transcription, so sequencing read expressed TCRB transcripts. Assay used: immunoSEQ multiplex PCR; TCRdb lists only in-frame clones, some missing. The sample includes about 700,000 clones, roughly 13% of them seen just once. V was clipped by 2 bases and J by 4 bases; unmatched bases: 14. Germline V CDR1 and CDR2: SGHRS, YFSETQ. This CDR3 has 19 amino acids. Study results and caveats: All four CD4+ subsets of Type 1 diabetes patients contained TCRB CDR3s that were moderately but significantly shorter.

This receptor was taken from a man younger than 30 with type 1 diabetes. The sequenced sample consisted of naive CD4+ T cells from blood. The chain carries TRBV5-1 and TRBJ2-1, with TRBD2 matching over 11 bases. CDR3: CASSLDPTLAGGFYNEQFF. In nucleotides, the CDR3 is TGCGCCAGCAGCTTAGATCCCACCCTAGCGGGGGGTTTTTACAATGAGCAGTTCTTC.